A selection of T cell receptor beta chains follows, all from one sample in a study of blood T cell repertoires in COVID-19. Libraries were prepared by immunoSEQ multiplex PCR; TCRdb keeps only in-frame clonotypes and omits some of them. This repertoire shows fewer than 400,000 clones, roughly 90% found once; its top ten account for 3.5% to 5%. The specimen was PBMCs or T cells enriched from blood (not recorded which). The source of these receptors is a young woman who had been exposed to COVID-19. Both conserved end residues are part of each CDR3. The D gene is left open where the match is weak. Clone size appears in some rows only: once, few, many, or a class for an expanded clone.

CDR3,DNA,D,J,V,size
CASREGGQPQHF,TGTGCCAGTAGGGAGGGGGGTCAGCCCCAGCATTTT,NA,TRBJ1-5,TRBV6-5,NA
CASSQRRDRGTEAFF,TGTGCCAGCAGCCAACGAAGGGATCGGGGCACTGAAGCTTTCTTT,NA,TRBJ1-1,TRBV14,NA
CASMRAGSEQFF,TGTGCCAGCATGCGAGCGGGGAGTGAGCAGTTCTTC,TRBD2,TRBJ2-1,TRBV7-6,NA
CASSFSQPAANEKLFF,TGTGCCAGCAGCTTTTCACAGCCAGCGGCTAATGAAAAACTGTTTTTT,NA,TRBJ1-4,TRBV5-5,NA
CASSPAGVNTEAFF,TGTGCCAGCAGTCCGGCAGGGGTGAACACTGAAGCTTTCTTT,NA,TRBJ1-1,TRBV7-2,NA
CASKKQQGNTEAFF,TGTGCCAGTAAAAAGCAGCAGGGGAACACTGAAGCTTTCTTT,NA,TRBJ1-1,TRBV19,NA
CASREGNGELFF,TGTGCCAGCAGGGAGGGTAACGGGGAGCTGTTTTTT,NA,TRBJ2-2,TRBV6-5,NA
CASSLTREAYNSPLHF,TGCGCCAGCAGCTTGACTAGGGAGGCCTATAATTCACCCCTCCACTTT,NA,TRBJ1-6,TRBV5-1,NA
CASSLSGRGYGYTF,TGTGCCAGCAGTTTATCTGGCAGGGGCTATGGCTACACCTTC,NA,TRBJ1-2,TRBV27,NA
CASIETGFHNSPLHF,TGTGCCAGCATCGAAACAGGGTTCCATAATTCACCCCTCCACTTT,NA,TRBJ1-6,TRBV2,NA
CASSQTGRETQYF,TGTGCCAGTAGTCAAACAGGCCGAGAGACCCAGTACTTC,NA,TRBJ2-5,TRBV19,NA
CASSPGGANEKLFF,TGTGCCAGCAGCCCTGGAGGGGCTAATGAAAAACTGTTTTTT,NA,TRBJ1-4,TRBV7-7,NA
CASSPEGAWSDTQYF,TGTGCCAGCAGCCCAGAGGGGGCTTGGTCAGATACGCAGTATTTT,TRBD1,TRBJ2-3,TRBV7-8,once
CASSYERQTQDTQYF,TGTGCCAGCAGTTACGAGAGACAAACTCAAGATACGCAGTATTTT,NA,TRBJ2-3,TRBV6-5,NA
CAWAGQGGEKLFF,TGTGCCTGGGCGGGACAGGGTGGTGAAAAACTGTTTTTT,TRBD1,TRBJ1-4,TRBV30,once
CASRAVLRGDTGELFF,TGTGCCAGTAGGGCCGTCTTGAGAGGTGACACCGGGGAGCTGTTTTTT,NA,TRBJ2-2,TRBV19,NA
CASSFTQGSGNTIYF,TGTGCCAGCAGTTTCACACAGGGATCTGGAAACACCATATATTTT,NA,TRBJ1-3,TRBV7-8,few
CASSFPRGRRGAVNTEAFF,TGTGCCAGCAGCTTCCCTAGAGGACGCCGCGGGGCCGTGAACACTGAAGCTTTCTTT,NA,TRBJ1-1,TRBV7-9,NA
CASSLSGDSYEQYF,TGTGCCAGCAGCTTATCAGGGGACTCCTACGAGCAGTACTTC,NA,TRBJ2-7,TRBV7-9,NA
CATGWDCKFF,TGTGCCACCGGGTGGGACTGTAAGTTCTTC,NA,TRBJ2-1,TRBV6-4,NA
CASSLIPSAAMNTEAFF,TGTGCCAGCAGTTTAATCCCCTCGGCAGCGATGAACACTGAAGCTTTCTTT,NA,TRBJ1-1,TRBV27,NA
CASSSGDVGATEAFF,TGTGCCAGCAGTTCCGGGGATGTGGGGGCAACTGAAGCTTTCTTT,NA,TRBJ1-1,TRBV6-5,NA
CASAVLQGQGEETQYF,TGTGCCAGCGCGGTATTACAGGGACAGGGGGAGGAGACCCAGTACTTC,TRBD1,TRBJ2-5,TRBV25-1,NA
CASSSGRTAQETQYF,TGCGCCAGCAGCTCCGGCAGGACAGCACAAGAGACCCAGTACTTC,NA,TRBJ2-5,TRBV5-1,NA
CASSSTGTAAWYEQFF,TGTGCCAGCTCATCAACCGGGACTGCGGCATGGTATGAGCAGTTCTTC,NA,TRBJ2-1,TRBV18,NA
CASSLEGGDYGYTF,TGCGCCAGCAGCTTGGAAGGAGGGGACTATGGCTACACCTTC,NA,TRBJ1-2,TRBV5-1,NA
CASSLGIRAINEKLFF,TGCGCCAGCAGCTTGGGGATCAGGGCTATTAATGAAAAACTGTTTTTT,NA,TRBJ1-4,TRBV5-1,NA
CASRDEQGSGYTF,TGTGCCAGCAGGGATGAACAGGGAAGTGGCTACACCTTC,NA,TRBJ1-2,TRBV7-2,NA
CASSVGRGENTIYF,TGTGCCAGCAGCGTAGGAAGGGGCGAAAACACCATATATTTT,NA,TRBJ1-3,TRBV9,NA
CASSPQQGVNSPLHF,TGTGCCAGCTCACCGCAACAGGGGGTGAATTCACCCCTCCACTTT,TRBD1,TRBJ1-6,TRBV18,NA
CSVTGFTTEAFF,TGCAGCGTCACCGGGTTCACGACTGAAGCTTTCTTT,NA,TRBJ1-1,TRBV29-1,NA
CASSMDSTDTQYF,TGTGCCAGCAGCATGGACAGTACAGATACGCAGTATTTT,NA,TRBJ2-3,TRBV5-6,once
CASSLSSNDRGSPLHF,TGTGCCAGCAGCTTATCGAGTAACGACAGGGGATCACCCCTCCACTTT,TRBD1,TRBJ1-6,TRBV7-2,NA
CASSFGRGGYTF,TGTGCCAGCAGCTTTGGGCGGGGCGGCTACACCTTC,NA,TRBJ1-2,TRBV7-6,NA
CASSLIAGGKNIQYF,TGTGCCAGCAGCTTGATAGCGGGGGGGAAAAACATTCAGTACTTC,TRBD2,TRBJ2-4,TRBV5-4,NA
CASSLAGRVTEAFF,TGTGCCAGCAGCTTGGCCGGCAGGGTAACAGAAGCTTTCTTT,NA,TRBJ1-1,TRBV5-4,NA
CASQGPTGGADTEAFF,TGTGCCAGCCAAGGGCCGACAGGGGGAGCGGACACTGAAGCTTTCTTT,TRBD1,TRBJ1-1,TRBV11-2,NA
CASSQWLQGGEAETQYF,TGCGCCAGCAGCCAATGGCTACAGGGTGGAGAGGCGGAGACCCAGTACTTC,NA,TRBJ2-5,TRBV4-3,NA
CATRAGNDGYTF,TGTGCCACCAGGGCAGGGAACGATGGCTACACCTTC,NA,TRBJ1-2,TRBV6-6,NA
CASSLAGMNTGELFF,TGCGCCAGCAGCTTGGCCGGTATGAACACCGGGGAGCTGTTTTTT,NA,TRBJ2-2,TRBV5-1,NA
CASSLGQGDYGYTF,TGTGCCAGCAGTCTCGGACAGGGCGACTATGGCTACACCTTC,TRBD1,TRBJ1-2,TRBV27,NA